These T cell receptor beta chains were read from a single sample in a study of T cell changes during pregnancy in multiple sclerosis. Here immunoSEQ multiplex PCR was the method, and the copy in TCRdb shows in-frame clones only, minus some. Of approximately 85,000 clones in the sample, roughly nine tenths were seen once. The source material was peripheral blood, sampled in the first trimester of pregnancy. The source of these receptors is a female donor with multiple sclerosis, enrolled in a pregnancy study. CDR3s include the opening cysteine and the closing phenylalanine or tryptophan. Fields, in order: clone size, V gene, J gene, D gene, CDR3 protein, CDR3 DNA. D genes are given only for firm matches. The size field is filled for only some rows; it gives once, few, many or a size class.

few	TRBV7-3	TRBJ2-1	NA	CASSFGSQGINEQFF	TGTGCCAGCAGCTTCGGGTCGCAGGGGATCAATGAGCAGTTCTTC
NA	TRBV11-3	TRBJ2-1	TRBD2	CASSLDPGGAVNEQFF	TGTGCCAGCAGCTTAGATCCGGGGGGGGCGGTAAATGAGCAGTTCTTC
NA	TRBV28	TRBJ1-4	NA	CASSFRTVANEKLFF	TGTGCCAGCAGTTTTAGGACAGTGGCTAATGAAAAACTGTTTTTT
NA	TRBV5-4	TRBJ2-1	TRBD2	CASSPGLAGGFEQFF	TGTGCCAGCAGCCCGGGACTAGCGGGAGGGTTTGAGCAGTTCTTC
NA	TRBV11-2	TRBJ2-7	TRBD1	CASSLGKTGARYEQYF	TGTGCCAGCAGCTTGGGGAAGACAGGGGCGCGGTACGAGCAGTACTTC
NA	TRBV9	TRBJ1-2	TRBD1	CASSVDGTGNYGYTF	TGTGCCAGCAGCGTAGATGGGACAGGCAACTATGGCTACACCTTC
NA	TRBV7-8	TRBJ1-1	NA	CASSLTPLNPSRAQNTEAFF	TGTGCCAGCAGCCTAACGCCACTTAACCCCAGCAGGGCACAGAACACTGAAGCTTTCTTT
NA	TRBV20-1	TRBJ2-5	NA	CSAEFSETQYF	TGCAGTGCTGAGTTTTCGGAGACCCAGTACTTC
NA	TRBV19	TRBJ1-2	NA	CASSPGTLYGYTF	TGTGCCAGTTCCCCGGGGACACTCTATGGCTACACCTTC
NA	TRBV4-3	TRBJ1-1	TRBD1	CASSQDRETGAAEAFF	TGCGCCAGCAGTCAAGATCGGGAGACAGGGGCGGCTGAAGCTTTCTTT
NA	TRBV13	TRBJ1-3	NA	CASSLGADRTGNTIYF	TGTGCCAGCAGCTTAGGGGCGGATCGAACTGGAAACACCATATATTTT
NA	TRBV11-3	TRBJ1-1	TRBD1	CASSLSLGGWTGGRDTEAFF	TGTGCCAGCAGCTTAAGTCTTGGGGGTTGGACAGGGGGTCGGGACACTGAAGCTTTCTTT
NA	TRBV5-4	TRBJ2-1	TRBD1	CASSSRQGSYNEQFF	TGTGCCAGCAGCTCGAGACAGGGATCCTACAATGAGCAGTTCTTC
NA	TRBV10-3	TRBJ1-1	NA	CAISAGGVNTEAFF	TGTGCCATCAGTGCGGGAGGGGTGAACACTGAAGCTTTCTTT
NA	TRBV30	TRBJ2-7	NA	CAWSSGGAAYEQYF	TGTGCCTGGAGTAGTGGGGGGGCGGCCTACGAGCAGTACTTC
NA	TRBV29-1	TRBJ2-3	TRBD2	CSVETSGPTDTQYF	TGCAGCGTCGAAACTAGCGGACCCACAGATACGCAGTATTTT
NA	TRBV13	TRBJ2-7	TRBD2	CASSSQLAGPSYEQYF	TGTGCCAGCAGCTCTCAACTAGCGGGGCCATCCTACGAGCAGTACTTC
NA	TRBV27	TRBJ2-7	TRBD2	CATWGLHKPYEQYF	TGTGCCACTTGGGGACTACACAAACCCTACGAGCAGTACTTC
NA	TRBV30	TRBJ1-4	NA	CAWSEGAYEKLFF	TGTGCCTGGAGTGAAGGGGCCTATGAAAAACTGTTTTTT
NA	TRBV21-1	TRBJ2-3	NA	CATRLAGEGTDTQYF	TGTGCCACCCGACTAGCGGGAGAGGGCACAGATACGCAGTATTTT
NA	TRBV27	TRBJ2-5	NA	CASSPGRARGYETQYF	TGTGCCAGCAGTCCCGGCCGGGCCAGGGGTTACGAGACCCAGTACTTC
NA	TRBV28	TRBJ2-7	TRBD2	CASTDSGGIFTYEQYF	TGTGCCAGCACCGATTCGGGGGGGATATTCACCTACGAGCAGTACTTC
NA	TRBV13	TRBJ2-7	NA	CASSLAGARHEQYF	TGTGCCAGCAGCTTAGCAGGGGCGCGACACGAGCAGTACTTC
few	TRBV6-1	TRBJ1-4	NA	CASSTAINEKLFF	TGTGCCAGCAGTACAGCAATCAATGAAAAACTGTTTTTT
NA	TRBV7-2	TRBJ2-5	TRBD2	CASSPRGGAETQYF	TGTGCCAGCAGCCCACGCGGGGGGGCGGAGACCCAGTACTTC
NA	TRBV30	TRBJ2-7	NA	CAWSAGGVSYEQYF	TGTGCCTGGAGTGCAGGCGGGGTCTCCTACGAGCAGTACTTC
NA	TRBV15	TRBJ1-5	NA	CATSRDSGPNQPQHF	TGTGCCACCAGCAGAGATTCAGGGCCGAATCAGCCCCAGCATTTT
once	TRBV19	TRBJ2-3	TRBD1	CASSIGGTGLNTQYF	TGTGCCAGTAGTATCGGGGGGACAGGGTTAAATACGCAGTATTTT
NA	TRBV7-3	TRBJ2-7	NA	CASSYGAGFEQYF	TGTGCCAGCAGTTATGGGGCGGGGTTCGAGCAGTACTTC
NA	TRBV5-4	TRBJ1-2	TRBD1	CASSLVGQLFYGYTF	TGTGCCAGCAGCTTGGTGGGACAGCTATTCTATGGCTACACCTTC
NA	TRBV30	TRBJ1-1	TRBD1	CAWSPNRGNTEAFF	TGTGCCTGGAGTCCCAACAGGGGGAACACTGAAGCTTTCTTT
NA	TRBV10-3	TRBJ2-3	TRBD2	CAIGVSGSTDTQYF	TGTGCCATTGGAGTTAGCGGGAGCACAGATACGCAGTATTTT
NA	TRBV4-2	TRBJ2-4	TRBD2	CASSLEEGGLNIQYF	TGTGCCAGCAGCCTCGAAGAGGGAGGGCTAAACATTCAGTACTTC
NA	TRBV28	TRBJ1-5	TRBD1	CASSFLGQGNQPQHF	TGTGCCAGCAGCTTCCTCGGACAGGGGAATCAGCCCCAGCATTTT
few	TRBV7-2	TRBJ2-5	TRBD2	CASSLQASGGLETQYF	TGTGCCAGCAGCTTACAGGCTAGCGGGGGGTTGGAGACCCAGTACTTC
NA	TRBV10-3	TRBJ1-5	NA	CAIRNHRSNQPQHF	TGTGCCATCAGGAACCACAGGAGCAATCAGCCCCAGCATTTT
NA	TRBV9	TRBJ2-5	TRBD2	CASSVGVAGGGETQYF	TGTGCCAGCAGCGTAGGGGTAGCGGGGGGCGGAGAGACCCAGTACTTC
NA	TRBV11-3	TRBJ1-2	TRBD1	CASSSRTGGGYGYTF	TGTGCCAGCAGCTCCCGGACAGGGGGCGGGTATGGCTACACCTTC
NA	TRBV4-3	TRBJ1-2	TRBD1	CASSPETGDLVHTF	TGCGCCAGCAGCCCCGAAACAGGGGATCTGGTTCACACCTTC
NA	TRBV28	TRBJ2-5	TRBD2	CASSLGLAGGETQYF	TGTGCCAGCAGTTTAGGGCTAGCGGGGGGAGAGACCCAGTACTTC
few	TRBV23-1	TRBJ1-2	NA	CASSQSGGYGYTF	TGCGCCAGCAGTCAATCAGGGGGCTATGGCTACACCTTC
NA	TRBV30	TRBJ1-5	TRBD1	CAIDRGGNQPQHF	TGTGCTATTGACAGGGGTGGTAATCAGCCCCAGCATTTT
NA	TRBV19	TRBJ2-3	TRBD1	CASQQGAGDTQYF	TGTGCCAGTCAACAGGGGGCGGGAGATACGCAGTATTTT
NA	TRBV18	TRBJ1-5	NA	CASSQGDSNQPQHF	TGTGCCAGCTCACAGGGAGATAGCAATCAGCCCCAGCATTTT
NA	TRBV5-4	TRBJ2-7	NA	CASSFRHNSYEQYF	TGTGCCAGCAGCTTTCGACATAACTCCTACGAGCAGTACTTC
NA	TRBV15	TRBJ2-1	TRBD2	CATSRTSGTPANEQFF	TGTGCCACCAGCAGGACTAGCGGGACCCCAGCCAATGAGCAGTTCTTC
NA	TRBV27	TRBJ1-1	NA	CASSLTRGEAFF	TGTGCCAGCAGTTTAACGCGGGGTGAAGCTTTCTTT
NA	TRBV14	TRBJ2-1	NA	CASSQANGEQFF	TGTGCCAGCAGCCAAGCAAACGGGGAGCAGTTCTTC